The 5 T cell receptor beta chains below all came from one sample that was sequenced in a study of T-cell memory formation after mild COVID-19. TCRdb passed the 5' RACE reads through MiXCR, listing each CDR3 protein once. The data contain a few hundred thousand distinct CDR3 sequences, more than 15% of them seen just once; the ten biggest clones take up 20% to 25%. Material for sequencing was PBMCs or a T cell subset sorted from them (not recorded which). These receptors were obtained from a man younger than 35 who had mild COVID-19 (a few samples of this study predate the infection). Cell type and time point are not known.

This clonotype was seen a few times. The chain employs TRBV4-1 and TRBJ2-2; possible D gene TRBD1, 7 bases. CDR3 length: 17 amino acids. Looked up from germline, CDR1 is MGHRA and CDR2 is YSYEKL. The V gene lost 0 bases and the J gene lost 1 base, with 12 bases spanning the gap. The CDR3 protein is CASSQDRGTENTGELFF. For the CDR3, the DNA is TGCGCCAGCAGCCAAGATCGGGGGACAGAGAACACCGGGGAGCTGTTTTTT.

This clonotype has a handful of counts. CDR3 nucleotides: TGTGCCAGCAGACGAGGAGGGACGGTCTCCTACAATGAGCAGTTCTTC. Translation: CASRRGGTVSYNEQFF. The V and J genes are TRBV6-5 and TRBJ2-1, with D possibly TRBD2 on 6 matching bases. Germline-derived CDR1 and CDR2 are MNHEY and SVGAGI. The CDR3 spans 16 residues. Trimming took off 6 bases at V and 0 bases at J, with 15 bases between the two ends.

This clonotype appeared many times. V gene TRBV29-1 combines with J gene TRBJ2-2, with a tentative D call TRBD1 (5 bases). Germline CDR1 SQVTM, CDR2 ANQGSEA. The CDR3 is made up of 12 amino acids. V was cut by 4 bases and J by 3 bases, with 6 bases left in between. This CDR3 is CSVVGHTGELFF. The CDR3, as DNA: TGCAGCGTTGTGGGGCACACCGGGGAGCTGTTTTTT.

The gene calls are TRBV5-1 and TRBJ2-1; perhaps TRBD1 as D (6 bases). The V and J ends lost 4 bases and 6 bases respectively, with 17 bases between them. Germline V gene sequence: CDR1 SGHRS, CDR2 YFSETQ. The CDR3 spans 15 residues. CDR3 protein: CASSLLRGDINEQFF. The DNA of the CDR3 is TGCGCCAGCAGCCTTCTACGAGGGGACATCAATGAGCAGTTCTTC.

The rearrangement joins TRBV6-5 to TRBJ2-2, with D perhaps assigned TRBD1 or TRBD2 (6 bases each). CDR1 and CDR2 from the germline V gene are MNHEY and SVGAGI. The V gene lost 8 bases and the J gene lost 1 base, with 14 bases spanning the gap. This CDR3 has 15 residues. CDR3 sequence: CASGTPGENTGELFF. The CDR3 DNA sequence: TGTGCCAGCGGGACACCGGGGGAGAACACCGGGGAGCTGTTTTTT.